A single sample gave rise to the 17 T cell receptor beta chains below, sequenced in a study of radiation and T cells in renal cell carcinoma. The time point: baseline pretreatment blood. This sample's treatment: 15 Gy SBRT to primary tumor, nephrectomy 4 weeks later. Libraries were prepared by immunoSEQ multiplex PCR; TCRdb keeps only in-frame clonotypes and omits some of them. The sample includes some 150,000 clones, around four fifths of them seen just once. Sequenced here: blood, sampled from a patient whose treatment included radiotherapy and nephrectomy. The receptors were sampled from a woman aged 50 to 65 with renal cell carcinoma.

The chain carries TRBV30 and TRBJ2-1; D is unclear. This CDR3 region has 11 residues. CDR1 GTSNPN and CDR2 SVGIG come from the germline V gene (reference sequence). Deletions cut 4 bases from V and 9 bases from J, with 10 bases between. CDR3 bases: TGTGCCTGGAATATTGATGCTGAGCAGTTCTTC. This translates into CAWNIDAEQFF.

V usage is TRBV7-9 and J usage is TRBJ2-7; D unresolved. The CDR3 runs to 11 residues. Germline V CDR1 and CDR2: SEHNR, FQNEAQ (reference sequence). V was pared by 4 bases and J by 5 bases, with 6 bases between. The CDR3 spells CASSSFHEQYF. CDR3 nucleotides: TGTGCCAGCAGCTCCTTCCACGAGCAGTACTTC. The entire variable domain, with the rest obtained from reference TRBV7-9 and TRBJ2-7, is as follows: DTGVSQNPRHKITKRGQNVTFRCDPISEHNRLYWYRQTLGQGPEFLTYFQNEAQLEKSRLLSDRFSAERPKGSFSTLEIQRTEQGDSAMYLCASSSFHEQYFGPGTRLTVT.

The chain carries TRBV9 and TRBJ2-5; D ambiguous. From germline, CDR1 is SGDLS and CDR2 YYNGEE. The CDR3 length is 14 residues. V lost 1 base, J lost 2 bases, and 9 bases lay in between. CDR3: CASSVTTEQETQYF. The CDR3 DNA reads TGTGCCAGCAGCGTAACCACAGAGCAAGAGACCCAGTACTTC.

V is TRBV18 and J is TRBJ2-5, with D uncertain. Germline CDR1 KGHSH, CDR2 LQKENI. The CDR3 loop spans 13 amino acids. V gave up 3 bases and J gave up 9 bases, with 14 bases separating them. CDR3 nucleotide sequence: TGTGCCAGCTCACCCGGACGGCAATGGGCCCAGTACTTC. Translated, it gives CASSPGRQWAQYF. Variable domain in full (rest from reference TRBV18 and TRBJ2-5): NAGVMQNPRHLVRRRGQEARLRCSPMKGHSHVYWYRQLPEEGLKFMVYLQKENIIDESGMPKERFSAEFPKEGPSILRIQQVVRGDSAAYFCASSPGRQWAQYFGPGTRLLVL.

This clone was detected only once. Written as DNA, the CDR3 is TGTGCCAGCAGGCAACAGGGGGCTGCGGGGGAGCAGTACTTC. This translates into CASRQQGAAGEQYF. The V gene is TRBV7-2, the J gene TRBJ2-7, with TRBD1 matching over 9 bases. Germline V gene lookup returns CDR1 SGHTA and CDR2 FQGNSA. The CDR3 runs 14 residues. Trimming took 6 bases from V and 7 from J; bases not matched to a gene: 10.

This clone was detected a few times. J is TRBJ1-1 and V is TRBV30; D is possibly TRBD1 (5 bases). The CDR3 consists of 12 residues. Germline CDR1 reads GTSNPN; CDR2 reads SVGIG (reference sequence). V was cut by 8 bases and J by 0 bases, with 10 bases left in between. CDR3 coding DNA: TGTGCCGGGGGGACGGTGAACACTGAAGCTTTCTTT. Translating gives CAGGTVNTEAFF.

This chain connects TRBV30 to TRBJ2-7; D is uncertain. V lost 0 bases, J lost 0 bases, and 9 bases lay in between. Per germline, CDR1 GTSNPN and CDR2 SVGIG (reference sequence). The CDR3 is 14 residues long. Here the CDR3 reads CAWSVRPGSYEQYF. DNA for the CDR3: TGTGCCTGGAGTGTACGTCCGGGCTCCTACGAGCAGTACTTC.

The rearrangement uses TRBV14 and TRBJ2-1; no clear D. V shed 4 bases and J shed 7 bases, with 8 bases lying between them. The germline CDR1 and CDR2 sequences are SGHDN and FVKESK. This CDR3 is built from 12 residues. The CDR3 region is CASSPSWNEQFF. Written as DNA, the CDR3 is TGTGCCAGCAGCCCCAGTTGGAATGAGCAGTTCTTC. Complete variable domain (other parts from reference TRBV14 and TRBJ2-1): EAGVTQFPSHSVIEKGQTVTLRCDPISGHDNLYWYRRVMGKEIKFLLHFVKESKQDESGMPNNRFLAERTGGTYSTLKVQPAELEDSGVYFCASSPSWNEQFFGPGTRLTVL.

This clone turned up a few times. The V gene is TRBV7-2, the J gene TRBJ1-4; possibly TRBD1 for D (5 bases). This CDR3 has 15 residues. With 4 bases removed from V and 2 bases from J, the gap between germline ends came to 11 bases. Per germline, CDR1 SGHTA and CDR2 FQGNSA. CDR3 nucleotide sequence: TGTGCCAGCAGCTGGGCCCCAGGGACTAATGAAAAACTGTTTTTT. Protein: CASSWAPGTNEKLFF.

The gene calls are TRBV6-5 and TRBJ2-7, with 14 bases that match TRBD2. CDR1 and CDR2 (germline): MNHEY, SVGAGI. This CDR3 is built from 15 residues. After removal of 6 bases from V and 5 bases from J, the junction contained 6 bases not matched to a gene. This chain's CDR3 is CASRKGLAGVNEQYF. CDR3 nucleotides: TGTGCCAGCAGGAAGGGACTAGCGGGAGTCAACGAGCAGTACTTC.

The rearrangement links TRBV9 to TRBJ2-1; 8 nucleotides line up with TRBD2. V lost 4 bases, J lost 5 bases, and 14 bases stayed unmatched. Germline lookup yields CDR1 SGDLS and CDR2 YYNGEE. The CDR3 is 17 amino acids. As DNA, the CDR3 is TGTGCCAGCAGCACACCCTTACTAGCGGCACGACACAATGAGCAGTTCTTC. Translating gives CASSTPLLAARHNEQFF.

This chain uses TRBV4-1 with TRBJ2-7; 11 bases agree with TRBD2. The CDR3 contains 15 residues. The germline CDR1 and CDR2 sequences are MGHRA and YSYEKL. V dropped 1 base and J dropped 2; count of bases not matched to a gene: 1. In nucleotides, the CDR3 is TGCGCCAGCAGCCAAGTAGCGGGAGGGCCCTACGAGCAGTACTTC. Translation: CASSQVAGGPYEQYF.

The chain uses TRBV7-9 and TRBJ2-7; D is possibly TRBD1 (5 bases). The CDR3 spans 16 residues. The germline V and J ends were trimmed by 2 bases and 1 base, with 15 bases remaining between them. Per the germline V gene, CDR1 is SEHNR and CDR2 is FQNEAQ (reference sequence). The CDR3 coding sequence is TGTGCCAGCAGCTTAAAAGCAGGGCCCCCTTCCTACGAGCAGTACTTC. It yields the protein CASSLKAGPPSYEQYF.

This clone was counted a few times. This chain links TRBV30 with TRBJ1-4; 8 bases align to TRBD1. CDR1 GTSNPN and CDR2 SVGIG come from the germline V gene (reference sequence). After removal of 0 bases from V and 11 bases from J, the junction contained 5 bases not matched to a gene. The CDR3 is 13 amino acids. The CDR3 here is CAWSVGYRGKLFF. The CDR3 region has the DNA TGTGCCTGGAGTGTAGGTTACAGGGGGAAACTGTTTTTT.

This chain connects TRBV5-1 to TRBJ1-1, with a tentative D call TRBD1 (6 bases). The CDR3 spans 14 residues. The germline V and J ends were trimmed by 3 bases and 4 bases, with 13 bases remaining between them. CDR1 and CDR2 from the germline V gene are SGHRS and YFSETQ. This chain's CDR3 is CASSSGTQSTEAFF. The CDR3 bases are TGCGCCAGCAGCTCCGGGACACAGAGCACTGAAGCTTTCTTT.

V is TRBV25-1 and J is TRBJ2-1; TRBD2 agrees at 7 bases. The length of the CDR3 is 12 residues. Germline assignment: CDR1 MGHDK and CDR2 SYGVNS. The J segment lost 7 bases and the V segment lost 6 bases, leaving 3 bases of the junction unmatched. The CDR3 DNA follows: TGTGCCAGCAGAGAGCGGGGAAATGAGCAGTTCTTC. Amino acid sequence: CASRERGNEQFF.

The chain links TRBV5-1 to TRBJ1-1; 10 nucleotides match TRBD1. There are 16 residues in the CDR3. V dropped 0 bases and J dropped 1; count of bases not matched to a gene: 3. Germline CDR1 reads SGHRS; CDR2 reads YFSETQ. CDR3 loop: CASSLAGDRGNTEAFF. Here the CDR3 DNA reads TGCGCCAGCAGCTTGGCCGGGGACAGGGGGAACACTGAAGCTTTCTTT. Full variable domain (rest looked up from reference TRBV5-1 and TRBJ1-1): KAGVTQTPRYLIKTRGQQVTLSCSPISGHRSVSWYQQTPGQGLQFLFEYFSETQRNKGNFPGRFSGRQFSNSRSEMNVSTLELGDSALYLCASSLAGDRGNTEAFFGQGTRLTVV.